This T cell receptor beta chain stems from a study of a mutant IDH1 vaccine in newly diagnosed glioma. The overall study: Standard pretreatment was either radiotherapy, temozolomide, or, for most, radiochemotherapy with temozolomide.

Generated by immunoSEQ multiplex PCR, the TCRdb table keeps only in-frame clones and is missing some. The sample comprises more than 25,000 clones, roughly 77% of which are singletons, and roughly a tenth rests with the top ten. Time point meaning: week 5, during vaccination. What each vaccine dose contained was 300 ug of mutant IDH1 20-mer peptide, accompanied by topical imiquimod. Germline CDR1 reads SNHLY; CDR2 reads FYNNEI. This CDR3 contains 15 residues. Trimming took off 5 bases at V and 0 bases at J, with 11 bases between the two ends. Comments on this clone: What it binds is not known.

The sequenced sample was PBMCs, obtained from a glioma patient whose treatment included an IDH1 peptide vaccine. The V gene is TRBV2, the J gene TRBJ1-5, with D hard to call. The receptor's source is a middle-aged man with glioma. CDR3: CASSSQGYSNQPQHF. The DNA for the CDR3 is TGTGCCAGCAGTTCACAAGGATATAGCAATCAGCCCCAGCATTTT.